Listed here are 20 T cell receptor beta chains from one sample, sequenced in a study of Graves' ophthalmopathy and Graves' hyperthyroidism. Amplification of the TCR beta CDR3 regions used RNA transcripts (as template). HTBI-primed first-round RT-PCR preceded second-round multiplex PCR. TCRdb used MiXCR to reprocess the multiplex PCR reads, holding one entry per CDR3 protein. The sample records approximately 410,000 distinct CDR3 sequences, about 16% being singletons. Input material: peripheral blood. Source of these receptors: a woman aged 18-35 years with stable Graves' hyperthyroidism.

This clonotype has at least ten counts. As DNA, the CDR3 is TGTGCCAGCAGTTCAGGGGCGCAGGTCTATGGCTACACCTTC. Translation gives CASSSGAQVYGYTF. The V and J genes are TRBV28 and TRBJ1-2; a weak D match, TRBD1 (6 bases). The CDR3 runs to 14 residues. The germline V gene has CDR1 MDHEN and CDR2 SYDVKM. V gave up 4 bases and J gave up 4 bases, with 13 bases separating them.

This clonotype appeared many times. The V gene is TRBV6-1, the J gene TRBJ2-4, with TRBD1 as a possible D gene (5 bases). There are 15 residues in the CDR3. The V gene's germline CDR1 is MNHNS and CDR2 SASEGT. V lost 10 bases and J 6 bases, leaving 22 bases between the germline ends. The CDR3 spells CATQPLQQAGNIQYF. The CDR3 nucleotides read TGTGCCACCCAACCACTCCAACAGGCCGGAAACATTCAGTACTTC.

This clonotype was picked up many times. This chain joins TRBV6-5 and TRBJ1-5; TRBD1 matches 9 bases. The CDR3 spans 20 residues. The germline V gene encodes CDR1 MNHEY and CDR2 SVGAGI. V lost 4 bases, J lost 3 bases, and 19 bases stayed unmatched. As DNA, the CDR3 is TGTGCCAGCAGTTCACGCCCTAAGGGACAGGGTCTACGATTCAATCAGCCCCAGCATTTT. Translating it yields CASSSRPKGQGLRFNQPQHF.

This clonotype was observed many times. The rearrangement uses TRBV28 and TRBJ1-1, with 7 bases aligning to TRBD1. Unmatched junction bases numbered 4, after V lost 4 bases and J lost 8 bases. Per germline, CDR1 MDHEN and CDR2 SYDVKM. The CDR3 runs 12 residues. Written as DNA, the CDR3 is TGTGCCAGCAGTTCTAGGGACAGCGAAGCTTTCTTT. Translation gives CASSSRDSEAFF.

This clonotype has at least ten counts. This chain uses TRBV11-2 with TRBJ1-6; D remains ambiguous. The CDR3 has 13 residues. Germline V gene sequence: CDR1 SGHAT, CDR2 FQNNGV. V shed 5 bases and J shed 13 bases, with 15 bases lying between them. Written as DNA, the CDR3 is TGTGCCAGCAGCCTCCGGACCGACGCTCCCCTCCACTTT. As protein: CASSLRTDAPLHF.

This clonotype occurred many times. This sequence joins TRBV5-1 and TRBJ1-1, with D tentatively TRBD1 (5 bases). Germline V gives CDR1 SGHRS, CDR2 YFSETQ. The V end was cut by 0 bases, the J end by 4 bases, with 16 bases between. This CDR3 comprises 16 residues. The CDR3 loop is CASSLAPGGIGTEAFF. The CDR3 coding sequence is TGCGCCAGCAGCTTGGCTCCTGGGGGTATCGGCACTGAAGCTTTCTTT. Based on the CDR3 plus reference TRBV5-1 and TRBJ1-1, the full variable domain is KAGVTQTPRYLIKTRGQQVTLSCSPISGHRSVSWYQQTPGQGLQFLFEYFSETQRNKGNFPGRFSGRQFSNSRSEMNVSTLELGDSALYLCASSLAPGGIGTEAFFGQGTRLTVV.

This clonotype turned up a few times. The CDR3 sequence: CASSSLKTQGIIAEAFF. The CDR3, as DNA: TGTGCCAGCAGTTCGCTTAAGACACAGGGGATAATCGCTGAAGCTTTCTTT. The chain couples TRBV27 to TRBJ1-1; 7 positions match TRBD1. CDR1 and CDR2 (germline): MNHEY, SMNVEV (reference sequence). V trimming: 4 bases; J trimming: 6 bases; junction bases outside the gene matches: 17. The CDR3 runs 17 residues.

This clonotype was observed a handful of times. The junction shows a germline mismatch at one end, possibly a read error. The chain recombines TRBV18 with TRBJ2-2; D unresolved. This CDR3 is 15 amino acids long. The germline CDR1 and CDR2 sequences are KGHSH and LQKENI. The CDR3 sequence is CASSPAASNAGELFF. CDR3 nucleotides: TGTGCCAGCTCACCAGCAGCGTCGAACGCCGGGGAGCTGTTTTTT.

This clonotype was detected many times. The chain is built from TRBV27 and TRBJ1-1, with 10 bases matching TRBD1. This CDR3 region has 14 residues. Germline assignment: CDR1 MNHEY and CDR2 SMNVEV (reference sequence). V shed 7 bases and J 4 bases; nucleotides not matched to a gene: 6. In DNA, the CDR3 is TGTGCCAGCAATAGACAGGGGGCAGGCACTGAAGCTTTCTTT. This encodes CASNRQGAGTEAFF.

There are many counts of this clonotype. The CDR3 here is CASSPYGANVLTF. As DNA, the CDR3 is TGCGCCAGCAGCCCCTATGGGGCCAACGTCCTGACTTTC. This sequence joins TRBV5-1 and TRBJ2-6; no definite D call. Trimming took off 4 bases at V and 3 bases at J, with 5 bases between the two ends. This CDR3 is 13 amino acids long. Germline V gives CDR1 SGHRS, CDR2 YFSETQ.

This clonotype was observed many times. The CDR3 sequence: CASSPSYTGELFF. Written as DNA, the CDR3 is TGTGCCAGCAGTCCCTCATACACCGGGGAGCTGTTTTTT. V usage is TRBV27 and J usage is TRBJ2-2, with no clear D. Trimming stripped 5 bases from V and 3 bases from J, with 7 bases between. From germline, CDR1 is MNHEY and CDR2 SMNVEV (reference sequence). This CDR3 contains 13 residues.

This clonotype was seen ten or more times. This chain links TRBV12-3 or TRBV12-4 with TRBJ2-4, with D maybe TRBD2 (6 bases). With 3 bases removed from V and 2 bases from J, the gap between germline ends came to 11 bases. This CDR3 is 15 amino acids long. CDR3: CASSFGTPPKNIQYF. Here the CDR3 DNA reads TGTGCCAGCAGTTTCGGGACTCCTCCCAAAAACATTCAGTACTTC.

Regarding this clonotype: One base away lies a much larger clone, so this may be a sequencing read error. The genes are TRBV12-3 or TRBV12-4 and TRBJ1-2; 7 bases line up with TRBD1. The length of the CDR3 is 15 residues. CDR3 in DNA: TGTGCCAGCAGTTCCACAGGGGCCATGAGATATGGCTACGCCTTC. Protein product: CASSSTGAMRYGYAF.

This chain joins TRBV18 and TRBJ2-5; tentatively, D is TRBD1 (5 bases). Germline CDR1 and CDR2: KGHSH and LQKENI. This CDR3 has 13 amino acids. V gave up 1 base and J gave up 3 bases, with 6 bases separating them. CDR3 amino acids: CASSPRQKETQYF. Written as DNA, the CDR3 is TGTGCCAGCTCACCACGACAGAAAGAGACCCAGTACTTC.

This clonotype was detected many times. V and J are TRBV6-2 or TRBV6-3 and TRBJ1-5, with D maybe TRBD1 (6 bases). The length of the CDR3 is 15 residues. Germline-derived CDR1 and CDR2 are MNHEY and SVGEGT. V lost 5 bases and J lost 0, with 11 bases in between. The DNA of the CDR3 is TGTGCCAGCAGTAAGGGGGACTATAGCAATCAGCCCCAGCATTTT. It specifies CASSKGDYSNQPQHF.

This clonotype has at least ten counts. V gene TRBV6-1 combines with J gene TRBJ1-6, with 7 nucleotides matching TRBD1. The CDR3 has 16 residues. Germline CDR1 MNHNS, CDR2 SASEGT. V lost 2 bases and J lost 7; bases outside the gene matches: 8. The CDR3 sequence: CASSELQGQVNSPLHF. In DNA form, the CDR3 reads TGTGCCAGCAGTGAATTACAGGGGCAGGTCAATTCACCCCTCCACTTT.

This clonotype was observed a handful of times. The rearrangement uses TRBV20-1 and TRBJ2-7, with no clear D. The length of the CDR3 is 14 residues. Trimming took off 3 bases at V and 4 bases at J, with 16 bases between the two ends. The germline V gene has CDR1 DFQATT and CDR2 SNEGSKA (reference sequence). The CDR3 loop is CSASGQENSYEQYF. The CDR3 DNA reads as TGCAGTGCTAGCGGGCAGGAGAACTCGTACGAGCAGTACTTC.

This clonotype showed up many times. The rearrangement joins TRBV10-1 to TRBJ2-7; D is unclear. Germline V lookup: CDR1 WNHNN, CDR2 SYGVQD (reference sequence). The V end was cut by 5 bases, the J end by 3 bases, with 5 bases between. The CDR3 extends over 11 amino acids. CDR3 sequence reads: CASSNSYEQYF. CDR3 nucleotide sequence: TGCGCCAGCAGTAACAGCTACGAGCAGTACTTC.

Comment on this clonotype: With a much larger clone just one base away, this may be a read error. The chain has TRBV5-1 and TRBJ1-1; 8 nucleotides agree with TRBD1. With V trimmed by 3 bases and J by 1 base, 14 bases remained unmatched. This CDR3 region has 18 residues. Germline assignment: CDR1 SGHRS and CDR2 YFSETQ. Here the CDR3 reads CASSSLGGQGIWNTEAFF. CDR3 DNA: TGCGCCAGCAGCTCGCTAGGTGGACAGGGTATATGGAACACTGAAGCTTTCTTT. The variable domain in full, with the rest retrieved from reference TRBV5-1 and TRBJ1-1, is KAGVTQTPRYLIKTRGQQVTLSCSPISGHRSVSWYQQTPGQGLQFLFEYFSETQRNKGNFPGRFSGRQFSNSRSEMNVSTLELGDSALYLCASSSLGGQGIWNTEAFFGQGTRLTVV.

On this clonotype: A much larger clone is a single base away; this may be a read error. The CDR3 loop is CVSSLPGQGAEYGYTF. CDR3 bases: TGTGTCAGCAGCTTACCGGGACAGGGGGCGGAATATGGCTACACCTTC. The chain combines TRBV7-2 with TRBJ1-2; TRBD1 matches 12 bases. The CDR3 extends over 16 amino acids. CDR1 and CDR2 from the germline V gene are SGHTA and FQGNSA.